Given below is one T cell receptor (beta chain) in context. Documented treatment: some 20 received Ad26.COV2.S at low or high dose, single or two shots; several received placebo; per-sample allocation not given. Specimen acquisition occurred on day 63 following the initial vaccine or placebo injection. Participants' vaccine, an Ad26 vector, delivered Wuhan-strain SARS-CoV-2 spike. This CDR3 contains 14 residues. V was clipped by 3 bases and J by 7 bases, with 10 bases between them. CDR1 is MNHEY and CDR2 is SMNVEV in the germline V gene (reference sequence). Only in-frame clones appear in the TCRdb table, and some are missing; sequencing was by immunoSEQ multiplex PCR. Of 200,000 to 300,000 clones listed, over 75% are singletons. This entry belongs to a study of Ad26.COV2.S vaccination and SARS-CoV-2 variants.

The chain is built from TRBV27 and TRBJ1-6; D unresolved. The sequence was collected from a person aged 18-65 years who received the Ad26.COV2.S COVID-19 vaccine or a placebo. Sequences were derived from peripheral blood, sampled in a trial of Ad26.COV2.S vaccine versus placebo. CDR3 in DNA: TGTGCCAGCAGTTTTGGCGTCAGAAATTCACCCCTCCACTTT. This encodes CASSFGVRNSPLHF.